The sample holds one count of the clone carrying this TCR beta chain. The target antigen is unknown. This record belongs to a study of cytomegalovirus exposure and HLA in healthy donors. Study conclusions and caveats: CMV serostatus was the only recorded immune exposure for donors.

Germline values: CDR1 SGHTS, CDR2 YDEGEE. The V gene end was trimmed by 0 bases and the J gene end by 7 bases; junction bases not matched to a gene: 12. This CDR3 comprises 18 residues. Amplification used 60 Vbeta primers and 13 Jbeta primers. Repertoires were generated with immunoSEQ multiplex PCR, while TCRdb's copy carries only in-frame clones and drops some. The sample comprises some 66,000 clones, around 75% of which are singletons, and approximately 7.8% rests with the top ten. The clonotype originates from a man between 60 and 75 years old in good health and CMV-seropositive. The specimen sequenced was PBMCs. The chain combines TRBV5-8 with TRBJ2-2; 10 bases are shared with TRBD1. The CDR3 DNA reads TGTGCCAGCAGCTTGGAGGTCCCGGGACAGGGGAAGGTCGGGGAGCTGTTTTTT. This codes for CASSLEVPGQGKVGELFF.